The rows below give T cell receptor beta chains drawn from one sample of a study of post-analysis software for immune sequencing data. TCRdb re-analysed the PCR reads in MiXCR, keeping a single row per CDR3 protein. The top ten hold roughly 0.53% of the sample, which has some 690,000 distinct CDR3 sequences, 25% to 30% seen once. Material for sequencing was blood. The receptor source for this set is a girl aged 5 to 17 with multiple sclerosis. Each CDR3 is given with its conserved first and last residue. D genes are given only for firm matches. A clone size is listed for some rows: how often the clone was seen (once, few, many), or a class if it is expanded.

>few|TRBV29-1|.|TRBJ2-1
CSVVQLLSSYNEQFF
TGCAGCGTTGTACAGCTACTAAGCTCCTACAATGAGCAGTTCTTC
>.|TRBV12-3/TRBV12-4|TRBD1|TRBJ2-3
CASSFEVFGQGTDTQYF
TGTGCCAGCAGTTTTGAAGTTTTTGGACAGGGCACAGATACGCAGTATTTT
>.|TRBV28|.|TRBJ2-3
CASSSGDLDTQYF
TGTGCCAGCAGTTCAGGGGATTTAGATACGCAGTATTTT
>few|TRBV5-1|.|TRBJ2-3
CASNRDGKRADTQYF
TGCGCCAGCAACCGGGACGGGAAAAGGGCAGATACGCAGTATTTT
>many|TRBV29-1|.|TRBJ2-1
CSVGLNGNEQFF
TGCAGCGTAGGGTTAAACGGGAATGAGCAGTTCTTC
>.|TRBV6-1|TRBD1|TRBJ1-5
CASRYRGSNQPQHF
TGTGCCAGCAGGTACAGGGGAAGCAATCAGCCCCAGCATTTT
>.|TRBV12-3/TRBV12-4|.|TRBJ1-5
CASSPPTVGLIQPQHF
TGTGCCAGCAGCCCCCCAACCGTGGGACTTATCCAGCCCCAGCATTTT
>.|TRBV11-3|TRBD1|TRBJ2-3
CASSLGQGVATDTQYF
TGTGCCAGCAGCTTAGGGCAGGGGGTCGCCACAGATACGCAGTATTTT
>few|TRBV7-9|.|TRBJ1-2
CASRDEGGYGYTF
TGTGCCAGCCGCGACGAGGGGGGCTATGGCTACACCTTC
>few|TRBV29-1|.|TRBJ2-5
CSVERGEGETQYF
TGCAGCGTTGAAAGGGGCGAAGGAGAGACCCAGTACTTC
>.|TRBV3-1|TRBD1|TRBJ2-1
CASSRDREGDEQFF
TGTGCCAGCAGCCGGGACAGGGAAGGCGATGAGCAGTTCTTC
>few|TRBV7-2|.|TRBJ2-1
CASSLRTGPWEQFF
TGTGCCAGCAGCTTACGAACGGGCCCCTGGGAGCAGTTCTTC
>many|TRBV6-4|TRBD2|TRBJ2-1
CASSAELAGEGEQFF
TGTGCCAGCAGTGCGGAATTAGCGGGGGAGGGTGAGCAGTTCTTC